This T cell receptor (beta chain) originates from a study of shared clonotypes between healthy human individuals (dated by TCRdb to 2018 to 2021). Regarding the study in general: The cohort included three men and two women between 18 and 49 years of age. Per donor, three plates each were used for CD4 naive and CD4 memory, two for CD8 naive, and one for CD8 memory. To increase sequencing depth and limit assay-specific biases, TCR repertoire library preparation and sequencing were carried out by different laboratories using diverse techniques. To estimate repertoire size and how much clonotypes are shared between individuals, the study performed deep sequencing of blood TCR repertoires from a handful of healthy adults. Each donor's leukapheresis produced roughly between roughly 0.85 and 10 billion PBMCs. What the study reported, not specific to this receptor: Only blood was sampled, and tissue TCR repertoires likely differ from those in blood. Higher generation probabilities were observed for clonotypes shared by all four sorted-subset donors than for non-shared clonotypes. Incomplete sequencing was indicated by rarefaction of sorted-subset datasets, despite the large sequencing depth. Pairwise subsampling indicated that sequencing depth was expected to affect the degree of clonotype sharing among donors. Because the study included a small number of donors, the genetic and exposure-history diversity represented was limited. Sharing across a few donors was observed for roughly 5% of naive CD4, over 3% of naive CD8, 2% to 2.5% of memory CD4, and roughly 0.4% of memory CD8 clonotypes. Estimated clonotype richness was generally larger for naive than for memory subsets.

CD8 naive samples were CD45RO-negative cells positively selected for CCR7, giving a CD45RA+CCR7+ population that excluded TemRA cells. The donors were healthy, HIV-negative adults with no recently reported acute infections or vaccinations. Every donor was a Caucasian adult living in Nashville, Tennessee, USA. Blood was obtained by leukapheresis, after which PBMCs were separated by Ficoll-Histopaque density gradient centrifugation and cryopreserved in liquid nitrogen vapor phase. Analytical flow cytometry was used to check the purity and quantity of every magnetically sorted T cell population. Each sorted fraction had its genomic DNA isolated and then quantified by UV absorbance on a Nanodrop 2000c. The CDR3 sequence holds 13 residues, the cysteine and phenylalanine included. Just CDR3 DNA is preserved here, 39 bases in frame from base 1. In the germline V gene, CDR1 corresponds to MDHEN and CDR2 to SYDVKM. V gives up 3 bases and J gives up 6 bases, and the segment between their germline ends measures 11 bases.

Using the deep immunoSEQ assay, TCR CDR3 regions were amplified from genomic DNA by multiplex PCR. Extracted genomic DNA from each cell subset was spread evenly across all wells of several immunoSEQ 96-well plates, with each plate serving as a replicate. For sorted subsets, each replicate PCR was loaded with roughly 200 ng genomic DNA, equivalent to 32,000 or so T cell genomes. The purified libraries were quantified using a Qubit 3.0 fluorometer, sized with a Bioanalyzer 2100, and then quantified again using the KAPA Library Quantification kit. Every immunoSEQ 96-well plate was sequenced on a separate single-read 150-cycle Illumina NextSeq 550 flow cell. For the original study's pipeline: Because the immunoSEQ output included only junctional sequences and no quality scores, the filtering could not be the same as the filtering used for full-length reads. To assign V/J genes and CDR3, sequences were annotated using PyIR, a Python wrapper for IgBLAST v1.9, with IMGT germline references. Reads were removed for weak V/J assignments (E-value above 1e-6), missing CDR3, stop codons, out-of-frame junctions, or ambiguous translated residues. V3J clonotypes were defined by identical inferred V gene, J gene, and CDR3 amino acid sequence. Percentage overlap between repertoires was calculated by dividing the number of shared unique clonotypes by the size of the smaller repertoire. Richness of each repertoire was evaluated using RTK rarefaction, the Chao1 estimator, and Recon v2.1 estimates of unobserved clonotypes. Generation probabilities for all TCRbeta clonotypes obtained by the gDNA method from a few donors were computed using OLGA. TCRdb took over this immuneACCESS table, retaining in-frame rearrangements with V and J assigned. Such tables are incomplete; in checked studies, under half of the missing clones stem from an unresolved V gene, and the remainder is unexplained. The V and J calls and clone size come from that table; D and trimming were worked out from the DNA. The sample yields 630,000 or so clones; about 98% were counted once. The top ten constitute approximately 0.33% of the sample.

About this clone: The antigen it recognizes is unknown. No much larger clone exists at a distance of one base, and base qualities are not known.

The chain is encoded by TRBV28 joined to TRBJ1-2, with an unclear D gene assignment. The receptor comes from a man under 40 in good health. The material sequenced was naive CD8+ T cells sorted from blood. This specimen's cell subset or site label, interpreted: CD45RA+CCR7+. The DNA is TGTGCCAGCAGTTTCCTGGATGGTAATGGCTACACCTTC. This sequence encodes CASSFLDGNGYTF.